The sequence of this T cell receptor beta chain was determined in a study of blood T cell repertoires in COVID-19. In the study overall: The cDNA or gDNA used as material had been derived from T cells, B-cell-depleted T cells, or PBMCs.

The CDR3 length is 19 residues. CDR1 and CDR2 (germline): WSHSY, SAAADI. V was clipped by 5 bases and J by 4 bases; unmatched bases: 14. The assay was immunoSEQ multiplex PCR, and TCRdb's table has in-frame clones only and misses some. Of 45,000 to 55,000 clones in the sample, about 88% were seen once. Source material: peripheral blood. The J gene is TRBJ2-2, the V gene TRBV10-2, with 12 bases lining up with TRBD1. The receptor's source is a man over 45 with active COVID-19. The CDR3 DNA follows: TGCGCCAGCAGTCCCCGGGACAGGGGGCGGCTGGCGGTCACCGGGGAGCTGTTTTTT. Translating gives CASSPRDRGRLAVTGELFF.